This T cell receptor beta chain stems from a study of cytomegalovirus exposure and HLA in healthy donors (dated by TCRdb to 2016 to 2017). For the wider study: An earlier analysis of several hundred of the donors reported about 260 Gb of sequence data and 117 million unique TCR beta sequences obtained from approximately 180 million T cells. Roughly 300 gigabases of sequencing data and around 90 million unique TCR sequences made up an early release that covered over 550 HLA-typed donors. The genetic ancestry cluster associated with self-reported Caucasian donors included 81% of the approximately 430 genotyped donors. The aim of the study was to test whether cataloging public T cell receptors could identify signatures of past pathogen exposure. The T cell repertoires of several hundred subjects were profiled by immunosequencing and related to cytomegalovirus serostatus. A separate validation cohort of 100 to 150 different subjects was used in addition to the roughly 670-subject first cohort. The study combined high-throughput TCR immunosequencing, statistical association of individual TCRs with disease status, and machine learning to predict cytomegalovirus infection status. In a later analysis, previously published TCR beta repertoires from 666 donors were re-analyzed and high-resolution HLA genotyping was added so that TCR occurrence patterns could be studied. Rather than using new phenotypic data, the later analysis identified candidate immune exposures from TCR beta sequences and from how often those sequences occurred across donors. In an earlier analysis of roughly 580 of the donors, high-throughput TCR beta sequencing was used to judge whether each TCR beta V gene segment behaved as functional or pseudogenic. Donor age, sex, ethnicity and CMV serostatus were collected together with the repertoire data. A later genetic analysis used genome-wide SNP genotypes for about 65% of the roughly 670 donors, treating that subset as a discovery cohort. All discovery cohort repertoires had been generated on a single sequencing platform. HLA typing covered class I and class II loci at four-digit resolution. Typing coverage differed by locus: A, B, C, DRB1 and DQB1 were typed in roughly 620-630 donors, DQA1 in about 550, DPA1 in approximately 610, and DPB1 in just under 490. Because of strong linkage in the cohort, four or five DR-DQ haplotypes were treated as single units for association and clustering. On average, around 240,000 unique TCR beta nucleotide sequences were sequenced per donor among 398 genotyped donors of the cohort, with 15% to 20% of those sequences being non-productive.

The library was made by the immunoSEQ multiplex PCR assay. For the multiplex PCR, a mixture combining 60 forward primers for TCR Vbeta segments and 13 reverse primers for TCR Jbeta segments was used. The CDR3 region of rearranged TCR beta genes was amplified from genomic DNA with a multiplex PCR assay. The Illumina HiSeq System was used to sequence the amplified TCR beta libraries as 87-base-pair reads. Concerning the study's data processing: In a later analysis, some 80 million unique TCR beta chains were counted across the 666 repertoires, and roughly 10 million of these chains were shared by at least two donors. Raw reads were error-corrected and collapsed into unique sequences by a nearest-neighbor algorithm in which closely related sequences were merged to remove PCR and sequencing errors. To assign V, D and J gene segments, CDR3 sequences were aligned to IMGT reference sequences. For a sequence to be retained, a match of at least six nucleotides to both a V gene segment and a J gene segment was required. A rearrangement was called productive if the CDR3 had no stop codons and remained in frame with V and J, and every other rearrangement was called non-productive. Following IMGT convention, CDR3 was defined as the stretch from the second conserved V-encoded cysteine up to the conserved J-encoded phenylalanine. Sequences without an unambiguous match to a single V gene segment were excluded from the earlier analysis of 587 of the donors. An earlier analysis of some 610 of the donors called V segments functional above 56.7% productive rearrangements and segregating when the between-donor standard deviation exceeded 5%. To diagnose cytomegalovirus status from the catalog of TCR beta chain sequences, a statistical classification framework was built. A later analysis assigned V and J genes by comparing TCR nucleotide sequences with IMGT/GENE-DB human TR gene sequences. The TCRdist pipeline was used in a later analysis to assign CDR3 sequences and most-parsimonious VDJ recombination scenarios. A later analysis defined each TCR beta chain by its CDR3 amino acid sequence plus V-gene family, and excluded reads lacking a unique V-gene family. As a way to deal with suspected cross-contamination and a sequencing artifact, a later analysis dropped under 600 nucleotide sequences that were highly shared and had low generation probability. A later analysis calculated a clonal expansion index for each public chain from normalized within-repertoire ranks of inferred template counts. In a later analysis, generation probabilities were computed using a VDJ recombination model fitted to out-of-frame rearrangements, and the results were checked against IGoR. A later analysis scored TCR-TCR, TCR-HLA and TCR-CMV co-occurrence with hypergeometric tests, applying a repertoire-size bias correction to TCR pairs. In a later analysis, false discovery rates were estimated by permuting HLA or CMV assignments 20 times. In a later analysis, co-occurring TCRs were grouped using DBSCAN, and TCRdist sequence similarity was added for clustering within HLA-allele-positive subsets. Co-occurrence clustering excluded repertoires with fewer than 30,000 or more than 120,000 public chains, plus five with anomalous nucleotide sharing. Entries here come from immuneACCESS through TCRdb and include only in-frame sequences with V and J called. Some clones fail to appear in such tables; in the studies checked, an unresolved V gene covers under half of the shortfall, and the cause of the remainder is unknown. That table is the source of V, J and clone size, and D and trimming were worked out from the DNA. The sample table contains over 75,000 clones; only one count was recorded for roughly 78% of them. The ten largest clonotypes hold 0.6% to 0.95% of the sample.

The cohort consisted of 650 to 700 healthy bone marrow donors. Cohort members were all nominally healthy when sampled, although unrecorded immune exposures were likely present. The donor tested CMV seronegative and was one of the 352 seronegative cohort members. A peripheral blood sample was collected from each donor, and TCR beta sequencing was performed on peripheral blood mononuclear cells. The Qiagen DNeasy Blood Extraction Kit was used to extract genomic DNA from the blood cell samples. The full study reports these points: Specific HLA alleles were associated with 15,000 to 20,000 TCR beta sequences at a false discovery rate of 0.05 in a later analysis. Roughly uniform sequencing depth across donors was assumed in presence/absence analyses, although this assumption may not hold. Because counts were too low, 15 or so rarely observed V segments, including chromosome 9 orphons, were excluded from the earlier analysis of around 590 of the donors. A later genetic analysis associated a missense DCLRE1C variant with V-gene and J-gene trimming of TCR beta chains, and an independent cohort replicated the association. A further reported finding was that TCR beta sequences accurately predicted the HLA-A and HLA-B alleles for most subjects in the first cohort. While some public TCRs were present in many individuals, most TCR sequences turned up only very rarely across donors. Strong co-occurrence of HLA alleles, especially DR and DQ, made assigning TCR associations to individual alleles difficult. According to the authors, the approach could potentially be generalized to other disease states and immunological phenotypes. The sequencing pipeline was judged likely to have produced a cluster of highly shared sequence variants as a technical artifact. Correlated functional status among segregating V segments might reflect linkage disequilibrium, but an unknown experimental factor could not be ruled out. In an earlier analysis of a few hundred of the donors, most TCR beta V segments were observed in productive rearrangements about 90% or about 30% of the time, broadly matching IMGT annotations. In the study, 150 to 200 TCR beta chains were listed as associated with cytomegalovirus. A few of the identified cytomegalovirus-associated TCR beta chains were confirmed in vitro to be specific for cytomegalovirus antigens. For the cohort, immune exposure information was limited to CMV serostatus. This cohort had only TCR beta chains sequenced, and the lack of alpha or paired-chain data limited which features could be detected. According to a later analysis, TCR association rates differed among HLA loci, with DRB1 alleles showing the most associated TCRs and HLA-C alleles showing the fewest. Because some donors lacked HLA typing at each locus, the association tests relied only on the typed subset. A later analysis found that most CMV-associated TCR beta chains appeared HLA-restricted, with HLA associations seemingly driven largely by CMV exposure. Cytomegalovirus status was reported to be diagnosed by the classifier with high specificity and sensitivity in both the original and validation cohorts. Because the 87-base-pair reads could not distinguish some IMGT-functional V segments, including TRBV6-2 and TRBV6-3, those segments were excluded. According to a later genetic analysis, donors in an Asian-associated ancestry cluster had fewer N-insertions in productive TCRs than the approximately 670-donor mean. In a later analysis, HLA-associated TCR beta chains were found to be more clonally expanded and to have lower generation probabilities than equally common non-associated chains. A later analysis reported that several top co-occurrence clusters appeared linked to parvovirus B19, influenza, CMV and Epstein-Barr virus.

The germline V gene sets CDR1 to SGHTA and CDR2 to FQGNSA. V loses 0 bases of germline sequence and J loses 0 bases, and the interval between the two ends is 12 bases. The CDR3 runs 17 residues from the cysteine to the phenylalanine. Only CDR3 DNA is held: 51 bases, read in frame from base 1. Regarding this clone: Its antigen specificity is not known. The record has no base qualities; no much larger clone is one base away.

The material sequenced was PBMCs. This sequence was found in a woman aged 60-70 years in good health and CMV-seronegative. The sequence is built from TRBV7-2 and TRBJ1-5, with the identity of the D gene unclear. The CDR3 protein: CASSLAGIRNSNQPQHF. The DNA sequence follows: TGTGCCAGCAGCTTAGCCGGGATTCGAAATAGCAATCAGCCCCAGCATTTT.